The T cell receptor beta chain under discussion was sequenced for a study of vaccination and CD4 T cells after COVID-19. Study at large: Convalescent donors totaled six males and four females, including two who were Hispanic. Collection of post-vaccine samples followed dose two by a median around 72 days, spanning a range of 14 to 241.

Treatment defined: approximately 11-day PBMC culture with coronavirus spike peptide pools or control peptides (ViraFEST assay). At the Johns Hopkins FTIC core, DNA taken from cultured CD4+ T cells was sequenced by way of the Oncomine TCR Beta short-read assay. It was cultured CD4+ T cells from which genomic DNA was extracted. TCRdb reprocessed the PCR reads via MiXCR and lists one record per CDR3 protein. This sample yields 9,000 to 15,000 distinct CDR3 sequences, of which 60% to 75% are seen a single time; approximately 13% belongs to the top ten. For this clonotype: Its antigen is as yet unknown.

The germline V gene has CDR1 MNHEY and CDR2 SVGAGI. The CDR3 has 12 amino acids. V gave up 4 bases and J gave up 10 bases, with 13 bases separating them. The sequence derives from a human donor who had recovered from COVID-19. V gene TRBV6-5 combines with J gene TRBJ1-1; D not certain. Sequences were obtained from CD4+ T cells from blood, cultured in vitro. CDR3: CASSFSGLRAFF. The CDR3 DNA reads as TGTGCCAGCAGTTTCAGTGGACTACGAGCTTTCTTT.